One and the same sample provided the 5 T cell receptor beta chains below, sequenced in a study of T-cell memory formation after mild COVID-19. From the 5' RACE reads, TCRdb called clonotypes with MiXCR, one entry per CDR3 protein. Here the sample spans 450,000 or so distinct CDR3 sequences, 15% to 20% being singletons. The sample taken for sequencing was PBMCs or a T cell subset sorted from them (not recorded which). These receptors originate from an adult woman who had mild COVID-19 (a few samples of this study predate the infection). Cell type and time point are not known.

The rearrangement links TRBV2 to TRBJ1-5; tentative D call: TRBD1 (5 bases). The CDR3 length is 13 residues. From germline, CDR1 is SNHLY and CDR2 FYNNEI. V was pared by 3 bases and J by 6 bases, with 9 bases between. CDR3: CASSDRVFQPQHF. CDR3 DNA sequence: TGTGCCAGCAGTGACAGGGTTTTTCAGCCCCAGCATTTT. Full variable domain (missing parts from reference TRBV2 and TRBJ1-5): EPEVTQTPSHQVTQMGQEVILRCVPISNHLYFYWYRQILGQKVEFLVSFYNNEISEKSEIFDDQFSVERPDGSNFTLKIRSTKLEDSAMYFCASSDRVFQPQHFGDGTRLSIL.

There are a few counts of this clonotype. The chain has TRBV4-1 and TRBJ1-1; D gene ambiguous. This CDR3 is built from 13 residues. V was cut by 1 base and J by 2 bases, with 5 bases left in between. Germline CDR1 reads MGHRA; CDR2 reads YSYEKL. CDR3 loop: CASSQVKNTEAFF. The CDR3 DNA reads TGCGCCAGCAGCCAAGTTAAAAACACTGAAGCTTTCTTT.

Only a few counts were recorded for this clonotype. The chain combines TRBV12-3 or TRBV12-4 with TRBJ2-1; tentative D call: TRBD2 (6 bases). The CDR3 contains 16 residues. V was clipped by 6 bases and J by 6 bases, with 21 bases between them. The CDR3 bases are TGTGCCAGCAGCCACGGGCCGGGACTGGAGCGCAATGAGCAGTTCTTC. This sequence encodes CASSHGPGLERNEQFF.

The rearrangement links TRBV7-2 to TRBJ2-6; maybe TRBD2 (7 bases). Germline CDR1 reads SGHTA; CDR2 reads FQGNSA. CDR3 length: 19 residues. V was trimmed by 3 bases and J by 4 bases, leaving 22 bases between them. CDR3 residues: CASSLLGGLGARGANVLTF. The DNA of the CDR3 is TGTGCCAGCAGCTTGTTGGGGGGGCTGGGGGCGCGCGGGGCCAACGTCCTGACTTTC.

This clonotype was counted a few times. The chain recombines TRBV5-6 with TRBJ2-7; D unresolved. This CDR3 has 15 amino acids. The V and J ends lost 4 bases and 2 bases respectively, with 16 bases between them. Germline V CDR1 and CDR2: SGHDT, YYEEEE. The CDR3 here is CASSAGPAPTYEQYF. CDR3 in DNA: TGTGCCAGCAGCGCCGGGCCTGCCCCCACCTACGAGCAGTACTTC.